Listed below are T cell receptor beta chains from one sample, sequenced in a study of T cells in localized non-small cell lung cancer. Using immunoSEQ multiplex PCR, the repertoire was profiled, and TCRdb retains in-frame clones only, with some absent. This table holds under 2,500 clones, around 24% found once. The sample was normal lung tissue next to the tumor, taken before any cancer treatment. The source of these receptors is a female donor with stage II lung adenocarcinoma. Each CDR3 is given with its conserved first and last residue. A D gene is named only where the DNA matches it firmly. The listing skips clone size in some rows; elsewhere it reads once, few, many or a size class.

J gene,V gene,clone size,D gene,CDR3 DNA,CDR3 protein
TRBJ1-1,TRBV1,few,NA,TGCGCCAGCAGCCAAGTGGGGGACTCCAGAGCGGCTGAAGCTTTCTTT,CASSQVGDSRAAEAFF
TRBJ1-2,TRBV9,NA,NA,TGTGCCAGCAGTGAATACAGGGAGTCCTATGGCTACACCTTC,CASSEYRESYGYTF
TRBJ1-2,TRBV18,NA,NA,TGTGCCAGCTCCCCTACTGACAGGATGAACTATGGCTACACCTTC,CASSPTDRMNYGYTF
TRBJ1-1,TRBV7-6,many,TRBD1,TGTGCCAGCAGACTGGACAGGGGACCAAACACTGAAGCTTTCTTT,CASRLDRGPNTEAFF
TRBJ2-7,TRBV6-4,few,NA,TGTGCCAGCAGTGACTCCCAATTAAGACTTACCGAGCAGTACTTC,CASSDSQLRLTEQYF
TRBJ1-1,TRBV6-1,medium-sized,NA,TGTGCCATCAGTGAAGGGTCTTATTCCACCCGTGCTGAAGCTTTCTTT,CAISEGSYSTRAEAFF
TRBJ2-3,TRBV15,once,NA,TGTGCCACCAGCAGAGAAGGGGGGGGCCAGGAAGATACGCAGTATTTT,CATSREGGGQEDTQYF
TRBJ1-5,TRBV19,NA,NA,TGTGCCAGTGACAACCGGCAGGGGAAAGTTTGGCCCCAGCATTTT,CASDNRQGKVWPQHF
TRBJ2-5,TRBV9,NA,NA,TGTGCCAGCAGTGAGATAACAGTACGAGAGACCCAGTACTTC,CASSEITVRETQYF
TRBJ1-2,TRBV5-1,NA,NA,TGCGCCAGCAGCTGGGGGGGCAGGCTTTATGGCTACACCTTC,CASSWGGRLYGYTF
TRBJ1-2,TRBV11-3,medium-sized,NA,TGTGCCAGCAGCCCACAGACAGGTTCCTATGGCTACACCTTC,CASSPQTGSYGYTF
TRBJ2-3,TRBV1,few,NA,TGCGCCAGCAGCCAACTGCTAGCGGGGGACCCCACAGATACGCAGTATTTT,CASSQLLAGDPTDTQYF
TRBJ2-1,TRBV6-1,few,NA,TGTGCCAGCAGTGAAGCGGCCCCCCGGGGTGAGCAGTTCTTC,CASSEAAPRGEQFF
TRBJ2-2,TRBV19,NA,TRBD1,TGTGCCAGTGGACAGGCGAACACCGGGGAGCTGTTTTTT,CASGQANTGELFF
TRBJ2-3,TRBV19,NA,TRBD2,TGTGCCAGTAGGCTTAGCGGGGAGACGCAGTATTTT,CASRLSGETQYF
TRBJ1-1,TRBV6-8,NA,TRBD1,TGTGCCAGCAGCCCTTTACCGGGACAGGGCGGTGGTACTGAAGCTTTCTTT,CASSPLPGQGGGTEAFF
TRBJ2-5,TRBV15,NA,NA,TGTGCCACCAGCAGAGGGTCTGGAGTAGCGGAGTACCAAGAGACCCAGTACTTC,CATSRGSGVAEYQETQYF
TRBJ2-7,TRBV11-3,many,NA,TGTGCCAGCAGCACTAATATGCAGGGCGGTGGGCAGTACTTC,CASSTNMQGGGQYF
TRBJ1-1,TRBV5-1,NA,TRBD1,TGCGCCAGCAGCCCGGGACAGGGAACGAACACTGAAGCTTTCTTT,CASSPGQGTNTEAFF
TRBJ1-2,TRBV30,few,TRBD1,TGTGCCTGGAGTCGATTATTCGGGACAGGGGGTAACTATGGCTACACCTTC,CAWSRLFGTGGNYGYTF
TRBJ1-1,TRBV28,few,NA,TGTGCCAGCAGCTCCCCTGTCGTTTCGCAGAACACTGAAGCTTTCTTT,CASSSPVVSQNTEAFF
TRBJ2-6,TRBV18,NA,NA,TGTGCCAGCTCACCACTGGGCAGGGAAGCCCCTGGGGCCAACGTCCTGACTTTC,CASSPLGREAPGANVLTF
TRBJ2-1,TRBV19,NA,TRBD2,TGTGCCAGTAGTATAGGGGAGGGTTACAATGAGCAGTTCTTC,CASSIGEGYNEQFF
TRBJ2-3,TRBV11-3,NA,NA,TGTGCCAGCAGCTCCCGGGCGAGTGGGGACACAGATACGCAGTATTTT,CASSSRASGDTDTQYF
TRBJ1-2,TRBV19,NA,NA,TGTGCCAGTAGTATCGGGGGGGAGACCTATGGCTACACCTTC,CASSIGGETYGYTF
TRBJ1-2,TRBV6-8,medium-sized,TRBD1,TGTGCCAGCAGTTACTCCAGACAGGGACGGGATGGCTACACCTTC,CASSYSRQGRDGYTF
TRBJ2-7,TRBV9,few,TRBD1,TGTGCCAGCAGGTCAGGGGGCGGAGGCTCCTACGAGCAGTACTTC,CASRSGGGGSYEQYF
TRBJ2-5,TRBV10-2,NA,NA,TGCGCCAGCAGTGAGGTCCTCGGGGGGACCCAGTACTTC,CASSEVLGGTQYF
TRBJ2-5,TRBV9,medium-sized,TRBD2,TGTGCCAGCAGCGCGGGAGCGGGAGTCTCACAAGAGACCCAGTACTTC,CASSAGAGVSQETQYF
TRBJ1-6,TRBV30,NA,NA,TGTGCCTGGAGTGTACCTCCGCCCCCCTATAATTCACCCCTCCACTTT,CAWSVPPPPYNSPLHF
TRBJ1-2,TRBV6-8,NA,NA,TGTGCCAGCAGTTACTTGGGGGGCCCCGATAACTATGGCTACACCTTC,CASSYLGGPDNYGYTF
TRBJ2-1,TRBV4-1,medium-sized,NA,TGCGCCAGCAGCCAAGAAGCGGTCGCGGCTAGCTCCTACAATGAGCAGTTCTTC,CASSQEAVAASSYNEQFF
TRBJ2-7,TRBV5-1,once,TRBD2,TGCGCCAGCAGCTTGGTAGGAGCGGGGGTCGACGAGCAGTACTTC,CASSLVGAGVDEQYF
TRBJ1-1,TRBV7-2,few,NA,TGTGCCAGCAGCTATCCCCGGAACACTGAAGCTTTCTTT,CASSYPRNTEAFF
TRBJ2-3,TRBV5-1,few,NA,TGCGCCAGCAGCTTGGGTGGGGAGCCGCAGGATACGCAGTATTTT,CASSLGGEPQDTQYF
TRBJ2-7,TRBV6-8,few,TRBD1,TGTGCCAGCAGTTCAGGGGGCCTGAGCTCCTACGAGCAGTACTTC,CASSSGGLSSYEQYF
TRBJ1-4,TRBV18,NA,TRBD1,TGTGCCAGCTCACCAGCAGGGGGGGCCGTTGGAAAACTGTTTTTT,CASSPAGGAVGKLFF
TRBJ2-5,TRBV11-3,few,NA,TGTGCCAGCAGCTTAGGTTCAAGTCCCGTTGGGGAGACCCAGTACTTC,CASSLGSSPVGETQYF
TRBJ1-1,TRBV6-8,NA,NA,TGTGCCAGCAGAGGGGTGAACACTGAAGCTTTCTTT,CASRGVNTEAFF
TRBJ1-4,TRBV9,few,NA,TGTGCCAGCAGTGAAGGTCGGGAAAAACTGTTTTTT,CASSEGREKLFF
TRBJ1-3,TRBV19,NA,NA,TGTGCCAGTATGCAACTCGGGGACACCATATATTTT,CASMQLGDTIYF
TRBJ2-5,TRBV5-1,NA,NA,TGCGCCAGCAGCTTAAGGGGAAGCGGAGAGACCCAGTACTTC,CASSLRGSGETQYF
TRBJ2-3,TRBV23-1,NA,TRBD2,TGCGCCAGCAGCCTGACTAGCCCAGATACGCAGTATTTT,CASSLTSPDTQYF
TRBJ2-7,TRBV6-1,NA,NA,TGTGCCAGCAGTGAAGTTGCAGGGAGACTTCTATACGAGCAGTACTTC,CASSEVAGRLLYEQYF